This entry lists 19 T cell receptor beta chains sequenced from one sample in a study of shared clonotypes between healthy human individuals. Naive CD8 cells comprised CD45RO-negative, CCR7-positively selected cells, excluding terminally differentiated effector memory CD45RA+ cells. This table comes from immunoSEQ multiplex PCR, and its TCRdb copy is limited to in-frame clones, with some not included. The sample holds hundreds of thousands of clones, about 90% seen once. Sequenced input: naive CD8+ T cells sorted from blood. The receptors were gathered from a man younger than 40 in good health.

V is TRBV28 and J is TRBJ2-6; a weak D match, TRBD1 (6 bases). Germline V lookup: CDR1 MDHEN, CDR2 SYDVKM. The ends were cut back, 2 bases at V and 1 base at J, with 18 bases in the middle. This CDR3 has 19 amino acids. The CDR3 sequence is CASSLGSGESWSGANVLTF. In DNA, the CDR3 is TGTGCCAGCAGTTTAGGTTCAGGGGAGTCGTGGTCTGGGGCCAACGTCCTGACTTTC. Using reference TRBV28 and TRBJ2-6 for the parts outside the CDR3, the full variable domain is DVKVTQSSRYLVKRTGEKVFLECVQDMDHENMFWYRQDPGLGLRLIYFSYDVKMKEKGDIPEGYSVSREKKERFSLILESASTNQTSMYLCASSLGSGESWSGANVLTFGAGSRLTVL.

The chain couples TRBV7-9 to TRBJ2-5; TRBD1 or TRBD2 may be the D gene (6 bases each). V was shortened by 2 bases and J by 5 bases, with 18 bases between the two germline ends. Germline assignment: CDR1 SEHNR and CDR2 FQNEAQ (reference sequence). The CDR3 runs to 16 residues. CDR3 coding DNA: TGTGCCAGCAGCTTACCTCGGGGGCTCAGCGGGGAGACCCAGTACTTC. Residues: CASSLPRGLSGETQYF.

V usage is TRBV27 and J usage is TRBJ1-5, with a possible D match to TRBD1 (5 bases). The germline V gene has CDR1 MNHEY and CDR2 SMNVEV (reference sequence). This CDR3 comprises 14 residues. The V and J ends lost 5 bases and 1 base respectively, with 9 bases between them. The CDR3 sequence is CASSRGLSNQPQHF. The CDR3 region has the DNA TGTGCCAGCAGTCGGGGGTTAAGCAATCAGCCCCAGCATTTT.

The chain has TRBV18 and TRBJ2-7, with TRBD1 as a possible D gene (6 bases). The V end was cut by 0 bases, the J end by 6 bases, with 15 bases between. CDR3 length: 15 residues. Looked up from germline, CDR1 is KGHSH and CDR2 is LQKENI. CDR3 coding DNA: TGTGCCAGCTCACCACCGACGGTCAGGGGCTCCGAGCAGTACTTC. Encoded protein: CASSPPTVRGSEQYF.

V usage is TRBV2 and J usage is TRBJ2-7; no clear D. The CDR3 is 16 amino acids. Germline V gives CDR1 SNHLY, CDR2 FYNNEI. V was trimmed by 1 base and J by 3 bases, leaving 16 bases between them. The CDR3 here is CASSEGVLPDIYEQYF. Here the CDR3 DNA reads TGTGCCAGCAGTGAAGGAGTACTCCCAGATATCTACGAGCAGTACTTC.

The V gene is TRBV21-1, the J gene TRBJ2-1; TRBD2 was called by the table and not checked on the DNA. TRBV21-1 is shown as a pseudogene. The CDR3 sequence is 15 residues long. DNA of the CDR3: TGTGCCAGCAGAACGGAGGGGGAGGGATACAATGAGCAGTTCTTC. Translating gives CASRTEGEGYNEQFF.

The V and J genes are TRBV9 and TRBJ2-1, with a weak D call TRBD1 (7 bases). Germline values: CDR1 SGDLS, CDR2 YYNGEE. The CDR3 has 20 amino acids. Deletions cut 4 bases from V and 0 bases from J, with 26 bases between. CDR3 sequence: CASSYPRGDSPSSSYNEQFF. In DNA form, the CDR3 reads TGTGCCAGCAGCTACCCTAGGGGGGACAGTCCCTCGAGCTCCTACAATGAGCAGTTCTTC.

V gene TRBV2 combines with J gene TRBJ2-7; 7 bases are a match to TRBD1. CDR1 SNHLY and CDR2 FYNNEI come from the germline V gene. CDR3 length: 15 residues. V was clipped by 7 bases and J by 1 base; unmatched bases: 10. The CDR3 sequence: CASTPRDSRSYEQYF. DNA for the CDR3: TGTGCCAGCACTCCCAGGGACAGTCGATCCTACGAGCAGTACTTC.

V is TRBV6-5 and J is TRBJ1-2; D possibly corresponds to TRBD1 (6 bases). CDR1 is MNHEY, CDR2 SVGAGI, per germline. Trimming left V 4 bases short and J 4 bases short, with 7 bases between. The CDR3 spans 12 residues. The CDR3: CASSWGAYGYTF. CDR3 DNA sequence: TGTGCCAGCAGTTGGGGGGCCTATGGCTACACCTTC.

The rearrangement uses TRBV30 and TRBJ1-4; D may be TRBD1 (6 bases). CDR1 is GTSNPN and CDR2 is SVGIG in the germline V gene (reference sequence). The CDR3 contains 14 residues. V lost 0 bases, J lost 8 bases, and 13 bases lay in between. The CDR3 sequence is CAWSVGGRGEKLFF. DNA for the CDR3: TGTGCCTGGAGTGTAGGGGGAAGAGGCGAAAAACTGTTTTTT.

J is TRBJ2-1 and V is TRBV7-9; the D call may be TRBD1 or TRBD2 (6 bases each). CDR3 length: 15 residues. V lost 3 bases and J 4 bases, leaving 13 bases between the germline ends. Germline loops: CDR1 SEHNR, CDR2 FQNEAQ (reference sequence). Here the CDR3 reads CASSFGRGLYNEQFF. In DNA, the CDR3 is TGTGCCAGCAGCTTCGGCAGGGGACTTTACAATGAGCAGTTCTTC.

The genes are TRBV7-2 and TRBJ2-7; the D is unclear. The CDR3 runs to 12 residues. The V and J ends lost 6 bases and 6 bases respectively, with 12 bases between them. CDR1 and CDR2 (germline): SGHTA, FQGNSA. The CDR3 loop reads CASSLPPLEQYF. The DNA of the CDR3 is TGTGCCAGCAGTCTACCCCCCCTCGAGCAGTACTTC.

This chain's CDR3 is CASSLAPKTSSRWTDTQYF. CDR3 in DNA: TGTGCCAGCAGCTTAGCGCCCAAGACTAGCTCCCGGTGGACAGATACGCAGTATTTT. V is TRBV7-9 and J is TRBJ2-3; 7 bases fit TRBD2. The CDR3 covers 19 residues. V shed 0 bases, J shed 3 bases, and the junction held 15 bases outside the gene matches. The germline V gene encodes CDR1 SEHNR and CDR2 FQNEAQ (reference sequence).

V and J are TRBV28 and TRBJ2-7, with a tentative D call TRBD2 (5 bases). Trimming shortened V by 3 bases and J by 0 bases, and 15 bases separated the two germline ends. The CDR3 sequence is 16 residues long. Germline V lookup: CDR1 MDHEN, CDR2 SYDVKM. The CDR3 region is CASSFSLRASSYEQYF. CDR3 nucleotide sequence: TGTGCCAGCAGTTTTTCGTTGCGGGCGAGCTCCTACGAGCAGTACTTC.

This rearrangement joins TRBV6-1 to TRBJ1-1; no definite D call. Germline V gene data show CDR1 as MNHNS and CDR2 as SASEGT. The CDR3 sequence is 14 residues long. The V and J ends lost 2 bases and 2 bases respectively, with 9 bases between them. CDR3 region: CASSERPVNTEAFF. In nucleotides, the CDR3 is TGTGCCAGCAGTGAAAGGCCAGTTAACACTGAAGCTTTCTTT.

V and J are TRBV5-1 and TRBJ2-1; D possibly corresponds to TRBD1 (5 bases). V was shortened by 5 bases and J by 9 bases, with 12 bases between the two germline ends. Germline lookup yields CDR1 SGHRS and CDR2 YFSETQ. This CDR3 is 12 amino acids long. CDR3 amino acids: CASRYRTSEQFF. Written as DNA, the CDR3 is TGCGCCAGCAGATACAGGACAAGTGAGCAGTTCTTC.

The chain carries TRBV7-8 and TRBJ1-1; D is perhaps TRBD1 (6 bases). Germline V lookup: CDR1 SGHVS, CDR2 FQNEAQ. V lost 4 bases and J lost 1, with 10 bases in between. The CDR3 extends over 14 amino acids. CDR3 amino acids: CASSSTGKNTEAFF. The CDR3 nucleotides read TGTGCCAGCAGCTCCACAGGGAAGAACACTGAAGCTTTCTTT.

This chain connects TRBV4-1 to TRBJ2-1, with 10 positions matching TRBD2. The CDR3 extends over 17 amino acids. V dropped 2 bases and J dropped 4; count of bases not matched to a gene: 8. Per germline, CDR1 MGHRA and CDR2 YSYEKL. The CDR3 reads CASSQTPTSGDYNEQFF. Here the CDR3 DNA reads TGCGCCAGCAGCCAAACCCCAACTAGCGGGGATTACAATGAGCAGTTCTTC.

The chain combines TRBV7-6 with TRBJ2-1; 10 nucleotides align to TRBD1. The CDR3 loop spans 16 amino acids. V shed 5 bases and J 3 bases; nucleotides not matched to a gene: 7. The V gene's germline CDR1 is SGHVS and CDR2 FNYEAQ. CDR3 sequence reads: CASSTPGQGIYNEQFF. The CDR3 nucleotides are TGTGCCAGCAGCACCCCGGGACAGGGGATCTACAATGAGCAGTTCTTC.